One sample yielded the 16 T cell receptor beta chains listed below, sequenced in a study of cytomegalovirus exposure and HLA in healthy donors. The study ran its PCR with 60 Vbeta and 13 Jbeta primers. Profiling relied on immunoSEQ multiplex PCR, and the TCRdb table lists in-frame clones only, not all of them. The data contain 200,000 to 250,000 clones, around 77% of them singletons. What was sequenced was PBMCs. All receptors derive from a woman aged 25 to 39 in good health and CMV-seronegative.

The chain is built from TRBV6-6 and TRBJ2-7, with a possible D match to TRBD2 (6 bases). The CDR3 has 14 residues. Per the germline V gene, CDR1 is MNHNY and CDR2 is SVGAGI (reference sequence). The CDR3 bases are TGTCCACAAAAGAACCGGGACTTTTCCTACGAGCAGTACTTC. Its translation is CPQKNRDFSYEQYF.

This chain joins TRBV14 and TRBJ1-1; D possibly corresponds to TRBD1 (6 bases). V was clipped by 4 bases and J by 1 base, with 10 bases between them. In germline, CDR1 is SGHDN, CDR2 FVKESK. The CDR3 runs 14 residues. The CDR3 loop is CASSPQGWNTEAFF. CDR3 bases: TGTGCCAGCAGCCCACAGGGATGGAACACTGAAGCTTTCTTT.

The chain employs TRBV13 and TRBJ2-7, with D perhaps matching TRBD1 (6 bases). Trimming left V 4 bases short and J 0 bases short, with 13 bases between. The germline V gene encodes CDR1 PRHDT and CDR2 FYEKMQ (reference sequence). The CDR3 spans 15 residues. The CDR3 region is CASSSTGNHSYEQYF. CDR3 nucleotides: TGTGCCAGCAGCTCGACAGGTAACCACTCCTACGAGCAGTACTTC.

The V and J genes are TRBV6-4 and TRBJ1-5, with D uncertain. CDR1 and CDR2 from the germline V gene are MRHNA and SNTAGT. CDR3 length equals 17 residues. V was cut by 0 bases and J by 0 bases, with 12 bases left in between. In nucleotides, the CDR3 is TGTGCCAGCAGTGACTCGAGGGCCCGAAATAGCAATCAGCCCCAGCATTTT. It is translated as CASSDSRARNSNQPQHF.

The chain carries TRBV5-1 and TRBJ2-1; 9 nucleotides line up with TRBD2. V gave up 4 bases and J gave up 2 bases; unmatched junction bases: 4. This CDR3 comprises 15 residues. CDR1 and CDR2 from the germline V gene are SGHRS and YFSETQ. The DNA of the CDR3 is TGCGCCAGCAGCCTAGCGGGGCCGACCTACAATGAGCAGTTCTTC. This sequence encodes CASSLAGPTYNEQFF.

The rearrangement joins TRBV30 to TRBJ2-5; 14 nucleotides line up with TRBD2. CDR1 GTSNPN and CDR2 SVGIG come from the germline V gene (reference sequence). This CDR3 has 15 residues. J was trimmed by 4 bases and V by 1 base; bases with no gene match: 2. CDR3 in amino acids: CAWSEGLAGAETQYF. CDR3 sequence (DNA): TGTGCCTGGAGTGAGGGACTAGCGGGGGCAGAGACCCAGTACTTC.

The J gene is TRBJ2-7, the V gene TRBV14; a possible D gene is TRBD2 (5 bases). Germline values: CDR1 SGHDN, CDR2 FVKESK. There are 13 residues in the CDR3. The germline V and J ends were trimmed by 3 bases and 5 bases, with 11 bases remaining between them. DNA for the CDR3: TGTGCCAGCAGCCATTGGGGAGCCGACGAGCAGTACTTC. Amino acids: CASSHWGADEQYF.

The chain recombines TRBV7-9 with TRBJ2-2; unclear D gene. Germline V CDR1 and CDR2: SEHNR, FQNEAQ (reference sequence). This CDR3 region has 15 residues. With 2 bases removed from V and 1 base from J, the gap between germline ends came to 8 bases. The DNA of the CDR3 is TGTGCCAGCAGCTTAAGAGGCGAGAACACCGGGGAGCTGTTTTTT. Translating gives CASSLRGENTGELFF.

In regard to this clone: An end of the junction does not agree with germline; a read error may underlie this. V gene TRBV7-7 combines with J gene TRBJ1-2; the match to TRBD1 covers 9 bases. Germline V gene lookup returns CDR1 SSHAT and CDR2 FNYEAQ (reference sequence). The CDR3 is 18 amino acids. The CDR3 nucleotides read TGTGCTAGCAGCTCGTTTCCCGGGACAGGGTGGGCGAACTATGGCTACACCTTC. Translating gives CASSSFPGTGWANYGYTF.

This clone appeared a single time. The genes are TRBV5-6 and TRBJ1-1; D might be TRBD1 (5 bases). There are 17 residues in the CDR3. Germline V gives CDR1 SGHDT, CDR2 YYEEEE. V lost 6 bases to trimming and J lost 6 bases, with 27 bases between them. The CDR3 sequence: CASTYRQSILAGPEAFF. CDR3 DNA: TGTGCCAGCACCTATCGGCAGAGTATACTCGCGGGGCCTGAAGCTTTCTTT.

The V gene is TRBV5-1, the J gene TRBJ2-3, with D tentatively TRBD2 (6 bases). Trimming pared 3 bases from V and 5 bases from J, leaving 19 bases between. Germline loops: CDR1 SGHRS, CDR2 YFSETQ. This CDR3 is built from 16 residues. As DNA, the CDR3 is TGCGCCAGCAGCTGGGCGGGTACCCCGGAGGGAGATACGCAGTATTTT. This translates into CASSWAGTPEGDTQYF.

The chain carries TRBV7-9 and TRBJ1-2, with D uncertain. With 1 base removed from V and 8 bases from J, the gap between germline ends came to 11 bases. The CDR3 runs to 13 residues. Germline V gene data show CDR1 as SEHNR and CDR2 as FQNEAQ (reference sequence). The CDR3 DNA reads as TGTGCCAGCAGCTTAGATTCACGAGGCGGCTACACCTTC. Encoded protein: CASSLDSRGGYTF.

This clone appeared a single time. The rearrangement uses TRBV7-2 and TRBJ2-1, with 7 bases that match TRBD2. Germline loops: CDR1 SGHTA, CDR2 FQGNSA. V shed 2 bases, J shed 6 bases, and the junction held 7 bases outside the gene matches. The CDR3 extends over 15 amino acids. As DNA, the CDR3 is TGTGCCAGCAGCTTACGGACTAGTTTAGGCAATGAGCAGTTCTTC. It translates to CASSLRTSLGNEQFF. The full variable domain, completed using reference TRBV7-2 and TRBJ2-1, is GAGVSQSPSNKVTEKGKDVELRCDPISGHTALYWYRQSLGQGLEFLIYFQGNSAPDKSGLPSDRFSAERTGGSVSTLTIQRTQQEDSAVYLCASSLRTSLGNEQFFGPGTRLTVL.

Of note for this clone: One end of the junction is discordant with germline, which a read error may explain. The V call is TRBV6-1, the J call TRBJ1-2; D remains ambiguous. Germline V gene lookup returns CDR1 MNHNS and CDR2 SASEGT. The CDR3 has 10 residues. The CDR3 region is CASLEYGYPF. The CDR3 bases are TGTGCCAGTCTAGAGTATGGCTACCCCTTC.

The V call is TRBV27, the J call TRBJ2-7; weak D call: TRBD2 (6 bases). CDR3 size: 13 residues. Looked up from germline, CDR1 is MNHEY and CDR2 is SMNVEV (reference sequence). V lost 2 bases to trimming and J lost 6 bases, with 11 bases between them. CDR3 sequence: CASSLSRGVEQYF. The CDR3 DNA is TGTGCCAGCAGTTTAAGTCGCGGGGTCGAGCAGTACTTC.

The rearrangement links TRBV2 to TRBJ2-7, with TRBD2 identical over 8 bases. Looked up from germline, CDR1 is SNHLY and CDR2 is FYNNEI. This CDR3 is built from 15 residues. With 7 bases clipped from V and 2 bases from J, the junction kept 10 bases outside the gene matches. CDR3 loop: CASKKTSAPAYEQYF. CDR3 nucleotides: TGTGCCAGCAAGAAGACTAGCGCCCCTGCCTACGAGCAGTACTTC.